A single sample gave rise to the 18 T cell receptor beta chains below, sequenced in a study of CD8+ T cells in alopecia areata. The authors extracted RNA and reverse transcribed it into cDNA as the sequencing template. Produced via immunoSEQ multiplex PCR; TCRdb's table is partial and in-frame only. The profile shows more than 150,000 clones, 51% of them singletons. Treatment here: oral pan-JAK inhibitor, 5-10 mg twice daily. The sequencing used CD8+ T cells sorted from blood, collected at week 52, from a patient treated with tofacitinib. The origin of the receptors is a human donor with alopecia areata.

This clone was counted only a few times. The chain is built from TRBV7-9 and TRBJ1-2; no reliable D call. Per the germline V gene, CDR1 is SEHNR and CDR2 is FQNEAQ (reference sequence). This CDR3 contains 14 residues. Trimming stripped 7 bases from V and 4 bases from J, with 16 bases between. CDR3 in amino acids: CASTEGPRFYGYTF. The CDR3 DNA reads TGTGCCAGCACCGAAGGCCCCAGATTCTATGGCTACACCTTC.

The CDR3 spells CASRMAGGKDGYTF. CDR3 coding DNA: TGTGCCAGCAGAATGGCGGGGGGCAAGGATGGCTACACCTTC. V gene TRBV27 combines with J gene TRBJ1-2; D may be TRBD1 (6 bases). The germline CDR1 and CDR2 sequences are MNHEY and SMNVEV (reference sequence). Trimming cost V 6 bases and J 6 bases, with 17 bases left between them. The CDR3 loop spans 14 amino acids.

The V call is TRBV9, the J call TRBJ1-5, with D uncertain. V was trimmed by 0 bases and J by 6 bases, leaving 7 bases between them. The CDR3 covers 13 residues. Germline V gene lookup returns CDR1 SGDLS and CDR2 YYNGEE. CDR3 bases: TGTGCCAGCAGCGTAGATGAGGGTCAGCCCCAGCATTTT. This translates into CASSVDEGQPQHF.

The gene calls are TRBV27 and TRBJ1-1; D is undetermined. The V gene's germline CDR1 is MNHEY and CDR2 SMNVEV (reference sequence). The CDR3 runs 14 residues. V shed 4 bases and J shed 1 base, with 10 bases lying between them. The CDR3 bases are TGTGCCAGCAGTTCCCGGGCTCCGAACACTGAAGCTTTCTTT. It translates to CASSSRAPNTEAFF.

Only a few counts were recorded for this clone. At the DNA level, this CDR3 is encoded by other sequences in the same sample as well. The chain uses TRBV27 and TRBJ1-5; D not certain. This CDR3 comprises 14 residues. With 3 bases removed from V and 3 bases from J, the gap between germline ends came to 9 bases. Germline loops: CDR1 MNHEY, CDR2 SMNVEV (reference sequence). The CDR3 coding sequence is TGTGCCAGCAGTTTTGGAGGGTCCAATCAGCCCCAGCATTTT. This gives the protein CASSFGGSNQPQHF.

This sequence joins TRBV4-3 and TRBJ2-2, with TRBD1 identical over 9 bases. The CDR3 has 15 residues. The germline CDR1 and CDR2 sequences are LGHNA and YSLEER. V lost 1 base, J lost 5 bases, and 2 bases stayed unmatched. The CDR3 protein is CASSQVTGGTGELFF. The CDR3, as DNA: TGCGCCAGCAGCCAAGTGACAGGGGGAACCGGGGAGCTGTTTTTT.

The chain employs TRBV27 and TRBJ2-7; D is possibly TRBD1 (6 bases). This CDR3 contains 13 residues. Germline V gives CDR1 MNHEY, CDR2 SMNVEV (reference sequence). V was shortened by 6 bases and J by 9 bases, with 18 bases between the two germline ends. The chain's CDR3 is CASSPGGGSGQYF. DNA for the CDR3: TGTGCCAGCAGCCCTGGGGGCGGGTCCGGGCAGTACTTC.

The gene calls are TRBV27 and TRBJ2-1; 7 nucleotides line up with TRBD2. V dropped 4 bases and J dropped 7; count of bases not matched to a gene: 10. CDR1 and CDR2 (germline): MNHEY, SMNVEV (reference sequence). This CDR3 has 15 amino acids. This chain's CDR3 is CASSSGGSRVNEQFF. The DNA of the CDR3 is TGTGCCAGCAGTTCCGGGGGGTCAAGGGTGAATGAGCAGTTCTTC.

This clone has a single count. This chain uses TRBV5-6 with TRBJ1-5; D call uncertain. Looked up from germline, CDR1 is SGHDT and CDR2 is YYEEEE. V was shortened by 1 base and J by 4 bases, with 12 bases between the two germline ends. This CDR3 has 15 residues. The CDR3 is CASSLTPHGNQPQHF. CDR3 in DNA: TGTGCCAGCAGCTTGACTCCCCACGGGAATCAGCCCCAGCATTTT.

The chain couples TRBV5-6 to TRBJ2-5, with D possibly TRBD1 on 7 matching bases. The CDR3 is made up of 15 amino acids. The V end lost 4 bases, the J end lost 2 bases, and 15 bases lay between the germline ends. Germline V CDR1 and CDR2: SGHDT, YYEEEE. The CDR3 here is CASSDGGQLQETQYF. The CDR3, as DNA: TGTGCCAGCAGCGACGGGGGACAGTTACAAGAGACCCAGTACTTC.

The chain has TRBV25-1 and TRBJ2-3; D uncertain. Germline lookup yields CDR1 MGHDK and CDR2 SYGVNS. The germline V and J ends were trimmed by 1 base and 4 bases, with 12 bases remaining between them. The CDR3 covers 15 residues. The CDR3 reads CASSEWHPLADTQYF. Written as DNA, the CDR3 is TGTGCCAGCAGTGAATGGCACCCCTTGGCAGATACGCAGTATTTT.

The chain uses TRBV4-1 and TRBJ2-4, with TRBD2 as a possible D gene (5 bases). Germline V lookup: CDR1 MGHRA, CDR2 YSYEKL. CDR3 length: 13 amino acids. V was trimmed by 0 bases and J by 8 bases, leaving 8 bases between them. CDR3 sequence (DNA): TGCGCCAGCAGCCAAGACCAGGAGGACATTCAGTACTTC. This sequence encodes CASSQDQEDIQYF.

This chain uses TRBV2 with TRBJ2-1; 15 bases fit TRBD2. There are 18 residues in the CDR3. Trimming took 5 bases from V and 0 from J; bases not matched to a gene: 5. Germline assignment: CDR1 SNHLY and CDR2 FYNNEI. CDR3 sequence (DNA): TGTGCCAGCAGTACGGGACTAGCGGGGGGCAGCTCCTACAATGAGCAGTTCTTC. Translated: CASSTGLAGGSSYNEQFF.

This clone came up a few times. J is TRBJ2-5 and V is TRBV27, with 9 bases lining up with TRBD2. This CDR3 spans 16 amino acids. V shed 3 bases, J shed 3 bases, and the junction held 8 bases outside the gene matches. Germline V gene lookup returns CDR1 MNHEY and CDR2 SMNVEV (reference sequence). The CDR3 DNA sequence: TGTGCCAGCAGTTTGATGTCAGCGGGGGGCGAAGAGACCCAGTACTTC. Translated: CASSLMSAGGEETQYF.

This chain joins TRBV2 and TRBJ1-2; 8 bases fit TRBD1. With 3 bases clipped from V and 5 bases from J, the junction kept 2 bases outside the gene matches. The CDR3 totals 13 residues. The V gene's germline CDR1 is SNHLY and CDR2 FYNNEI. The CDR3 sequence is CASSDRGPYGYTF. DNA of the CDR3: TGTGCCAGCAGTGACAGGGGGCCTTATGGCTACACCTTC.

The V call is TRBV18, the J call TRBJ1-2; a weak D match, TRBD1 (6 bases). Germline CDR1 and CDR2: KGHSH and LQKENI. The CDR3 extends over 15 amino acids. Trimming cost V 2 bases and J 2 bases, with 12 bases left between them. DNA for the CDR3: TGTGCCAGCTCACCAGGGGCAGGGGCGAACTATGGCTACACCTTC. It translates to CASSPGAGANYGYTF.

CDR3 sequence: CASSQEDIYEQYF. DNA for the CDR3: TGCGCCAGCAGCCAAGAGGACATTTACGAGCAGTACTTC. This chain links TRBV4-1 with TRBJ2-7, with a possible D match to TRBD1 (5 bases). V was trimmed by 0 bases and J by 4 bases, leaving 7 bases between them. In germline, CDR1 is MGHRA, CDR2 YSYEKL. The CDR3 consists of 13 residues.

The V gene is TRBV7-8, the J gene TRBJ1-3; D is ambiguous. Germline CDR1 reads SGHVS; CDR2 reads FQNEAQ. The V end was cut by 1 base, the J end by 1 base, with 2 bases between. The CDR3 consists of 13 residues. CDR3 sequence reads: CASSLVSGNTIYF. As DNA, the CDR3 is TGTGCCAGCAGCTTAGTGTCTGGAAACACCATATATTTT.